This entry features one T cell receptor beta chain sequence. Its target is unknown. Trimming stripped 4 bases from V and 3 bases from J, with 10 bases between. Germline-derived CDR1 and CDR2 are LGHNA and YSLEER. The CDR3 is 14 amino acids. The data stem from a study of shared clonotypes between healthy human individuals. About the research overall: Donors, aged 18 to 49, were a couple of women and three men. Study observations and caveats: Roughly 5.3% of naive CD4 clonotypes were common to several donors. In contrast to clonotypes shared by all four donors, non-shared clonotypes had lower generation probabilities.

Sequencing used immunoSEQ multiplex PCR; TCRdb keeps in-frame clones, though not all of them. The profile shows over a million clones, about 74% of them singletons. The investigators split CD4+ cells into a CD45RA+ naive subset and a CD45RA-negative memory subset. The TCR originated in a man aged 18-30 years in good health. The material sequenced was memory CD4+ T cells sorted from blood. Subset in this sample: CD45RA-negative fraction. The gene calls are TRBV4-3 and TRBJ2-1, with D perhaps TRBD1 (5 bases). The CDR3 region has the DNA TGCGCCAGCAGCCGCACAGGTAGCTACAATGAGCAGTTCTTC. Amino acids: CASSRTGSYNEQFF.